This T cell receptor (beta chain) was recovered during a study of regulatory T cells in long-lasting Graves disease. Whole-study findings and limits: Persistent patients shared more public clonotypes (roughly 2,800) than new patients (966).

The CDR3 has 13 amino acids. Germline CDR1 and CDR2: LNHDA and SQIVND (reference sequence). V was clipped by 6 bases and J by 7 bases, with 15 bases between them. Combining iRepertoire HTBI primers with Arm-PCR of CDR3 regions, the authors built TCR beta libraries. TCRdb fed the multiplex PCR reads into MiXCR, producing one record per CDR3 protein. This sample carries 650,000 to 700,000 distinct CDR3 sequences, approximately 31% of them seen once, and the ten largest clones take about 40%. Noted time point: persistent/refractory GD, antithyroid drugs over 5 years with positive TRAb. Extracted PBMC RNA gave rise to the TCR library. The patients included were those that came from an endocrinology department in Xi'an, China. This clonotype has just a few counts. The target antigen is unknown.

The sample was peripheral blood mononuclear cells (PBMCs), taken when the disease was refractory, from a patient treated with antithyroid drugs. This TCR was recovered from a female donor with Graves disease. The chain couples TRBV19 to TRBJ1-1; D unresolved. CDR3 region: CASRFVAEGEAFF. CDR3 bases: TGTGCCAGTAGGTTTGTGGCGGAAGGTGAAGCTTTCTTT.